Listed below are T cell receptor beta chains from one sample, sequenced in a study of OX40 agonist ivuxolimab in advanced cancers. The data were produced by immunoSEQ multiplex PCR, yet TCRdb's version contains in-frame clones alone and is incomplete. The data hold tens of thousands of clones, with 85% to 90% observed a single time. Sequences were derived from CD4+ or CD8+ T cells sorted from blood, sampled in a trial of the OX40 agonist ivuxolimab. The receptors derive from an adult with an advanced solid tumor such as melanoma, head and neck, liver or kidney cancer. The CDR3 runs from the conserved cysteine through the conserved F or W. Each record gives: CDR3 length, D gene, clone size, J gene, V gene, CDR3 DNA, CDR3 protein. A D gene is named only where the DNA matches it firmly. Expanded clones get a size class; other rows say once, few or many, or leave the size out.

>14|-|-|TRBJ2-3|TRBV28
TGTGCCAGCAGTCCACGGGACATCACAGATACGCAGTATTTT
CASSPRDITDTQYF
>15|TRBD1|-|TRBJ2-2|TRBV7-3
TGTGCCAGCAGCTTCCAGGGGGCGGGGACCGGGGAGCTGTTTTTT
CASSFQGAGTGELFF
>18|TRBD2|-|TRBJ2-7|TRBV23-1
TGCGCCAGCAGTCAACCCGGACTAGCGGGGGGCAGCTCCTACGAGCAGTACTTC
CASSQPGLAGGSSYEQYF
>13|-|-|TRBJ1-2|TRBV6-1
TGTGCCAGCAGTGATTCTGCGGAGGTGGGCTACACCTTC
CASSDSAEVGYTF
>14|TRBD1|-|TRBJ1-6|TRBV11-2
TGTGCCAGCAGCTTTCAGGGGGCGCATTCACCCCTCCACTTT
CASSFQGAHSPLHF
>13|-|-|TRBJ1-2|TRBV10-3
TGTGCCATCAGTCAGGGCCAACTCTCTGGCTACACCTTC
CAISQGQLSGYTF
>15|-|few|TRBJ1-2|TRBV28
TGTGCCAGCAGTCCCAGTAGTCGTCCGCTCTATGGCTACACCTTC
CASSPSSRPLYGYTF
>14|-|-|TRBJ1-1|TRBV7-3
TGTGCCAGCAGCTTCGGAGGATGGGACACTGAAGCTTTCTTT
CASSFGGWDTEAFF
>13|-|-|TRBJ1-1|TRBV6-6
TGTGCCAGCGGGTCAGGTCTGAACACTGAAGCTTTCTTT
CASGSGLNTEAFF
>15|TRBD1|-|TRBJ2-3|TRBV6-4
TGTGCCAGCAGTGCCGGGACAGGGGCGGGAGATACGCAGTATTTT
CASSAGTGAGDTQYF
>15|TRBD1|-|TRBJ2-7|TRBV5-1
TGCGCCAGCAGTCCGGGACAGGGTCTCTCCTACGAGCAGTACTTC
CASSPGQGLSYEQYF
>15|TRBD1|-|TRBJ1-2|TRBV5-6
TGTGCCAGCAGCTTGGTTGGGACAGGGAGTGTGAGTTACACCTTC
CASSLVGTGSVSYTF
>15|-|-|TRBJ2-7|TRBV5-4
TGTGCCAGCAGCTTGGAACGCGGATTTAGGTACGAGCAGTACTTC
CASSLERGFRYEQYF
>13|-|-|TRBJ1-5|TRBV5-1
TGCGCCAGCAGCTTAGAAAGCAATCAGCCCCAGCATTTT
CASSLESNQPQHF
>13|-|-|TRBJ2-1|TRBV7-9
TGTGCCAGCACCCAGGGCACGGAGAATGAGCAGTTCTTC
CASTQGTENEQFF
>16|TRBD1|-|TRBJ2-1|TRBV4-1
TGCGCCAGCAGCCAACCCCGTGGGACAGGGAGCAATGAGCAGTTCTTC
CASSQPRGTGSNEQFF
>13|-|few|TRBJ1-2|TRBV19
TGTGCCAGTAATCGTTGGGCAGACTATGGCTACACCTTC
CASNRWADYGYTF
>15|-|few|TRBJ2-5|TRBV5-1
TGCGCCAGCAGCTTGGTGGGGGGACCCCAAGAGACCCAGTACTTC
CASSLVGGPQETQYF
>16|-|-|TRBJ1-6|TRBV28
TGTGCCAGCAGTTTATTTTGGGGGCAGGGTCGTTCACCCCTCCACTTT
CASSLFWGQGRSPLHF
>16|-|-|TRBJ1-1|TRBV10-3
TGTGCCATCAGTGCCTCAGGGGACATAAGTAACACTGAAGCTTTCTTT
CAISASGDISNTEAFF
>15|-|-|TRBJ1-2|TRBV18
TGTGCCAGCTCACCACCCACAGGCTCTAACTATGGCTACACCTTC
CASSPPTGSNYGYTF
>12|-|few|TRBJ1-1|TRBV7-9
TGTGCCAGCAGTGAATACCTCCTAGCAGGTTTCTTT
CASSEYLLAGFF
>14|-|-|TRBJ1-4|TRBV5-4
TGTGCCAGCAGCTTGGACAGCTACAATGAAAAACTGTTTTTT
CASSLDSYNEKLFF
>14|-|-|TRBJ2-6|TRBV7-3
TGTGCCAGCAGCTTAACATCTGGGGCCAACGTCCTGACTTTC
CASSLTSGANVLTF
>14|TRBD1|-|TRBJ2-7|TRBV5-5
TGTGCCAGCACCTACCTAGTACAGGGGGGCGAGCAGTACTTC
CASTYLVQGGEQYF
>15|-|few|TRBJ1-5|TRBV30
TGTGCCTGGAGTGTACACTCGGGACGGTCAGGGCCCCAGCATTTT
CAWSVHSGRSGPQHF
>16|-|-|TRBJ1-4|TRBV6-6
TGTGCCAGCACGGACTCCGCAAGGGGCCATAATGAAAAACTGTTTTTT
CASTDSARGHNEKLFF
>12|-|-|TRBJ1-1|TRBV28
TGTGCCAGCAGCTCCAAGAACACTGAAGCTTTCTTT
CASSSKNTEAFF
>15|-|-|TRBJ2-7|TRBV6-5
TGTGCCAGCAGTAGACCGGGATTTAGCTCCTACGAGCAGTACTTC
CASSRPGFSSYEQYF
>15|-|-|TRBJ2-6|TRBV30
TGTGCCTGGAGTGCTGCCAGCTCTGGGGCCAACGTCCTGACTTTC
CAWSAASSGANVLTF
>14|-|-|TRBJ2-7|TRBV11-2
TGTGCCAGCAGCTTAGATGCGGTAACCAACGAGCAGTACTTC
CASSLDAVTNEQYF
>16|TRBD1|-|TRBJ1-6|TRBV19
TGTGCCAGTAGTTTCACCGGGACAGGGGAAAATTCACCCCTCCACTTT
CASSFTGTGENSPLHF
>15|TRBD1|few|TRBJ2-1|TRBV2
TGTGCCAGCAGTGATAGTACAGGGGGCTACAATGAGCAGTTCTTC
CASSDSTGGYNEQFF
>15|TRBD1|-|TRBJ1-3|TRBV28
TGTGCCAGCGGGACGGGACAGGCGGACCTAAACACCATATATTTT
CASGTGQADLNTIYF
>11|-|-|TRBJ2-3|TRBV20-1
TGCAGTGCCACCCCCGTGGATACGCAGTATTTT
CSATPVDTQYF
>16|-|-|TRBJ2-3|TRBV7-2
TGTGCCAGCAGCTCCGAGGGGCCCTTTTACACAGATACGCAGTATTTT
CASSSEGPFYTDTQYF
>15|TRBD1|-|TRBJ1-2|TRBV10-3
TGTGCCATCAGTTCCCACAGGGGGTCAGGCTATGGCTACACCTTC
CAISSHRGSGYGYTF
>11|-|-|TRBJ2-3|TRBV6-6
TGTGCCAGCAGTAAGACAGATACGCAGTATTTT
CASSKTDTQYF
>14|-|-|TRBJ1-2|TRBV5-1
TGCGCCAGCAGCTTGGCGGGGGCGGCCTATGGCTACACCTTC
CASSLAGAAYGYTF
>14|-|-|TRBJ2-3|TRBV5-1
TGCGCCAGCAAGAATCCGTCAGGCACAGATACGCAGTATTTT
CASKNPSGTDTQYF
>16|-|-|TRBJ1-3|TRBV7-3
TGTGCCAGCAGCTGGGGGACGCCGAGCTCTGGAAACACCATATATTTT
CASSWGTPSSGNTIYF
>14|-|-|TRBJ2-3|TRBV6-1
TGTGCCAGCAGAGAGGACGGAACTAACCCTACGCAGTATTTT
CASREDGTNPTQYF
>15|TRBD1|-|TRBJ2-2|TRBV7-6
TGTGCCAGCAGCTGGACAGGGGGCCACACCGGGGAGCTGTTTTTT
CASSWTGGHTGELFF
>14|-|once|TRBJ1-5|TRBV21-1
TGTGCCAGCAAAGGACACCGGGGAGTCAAGCCCCAGCATTTT
CASKGHRGVKPQHF
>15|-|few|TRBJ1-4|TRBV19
TGTGCCAGTAGTATTGTGACGGACTATAATGAAAAACTGTTTTTT
CASSIVTDYNEKLFF
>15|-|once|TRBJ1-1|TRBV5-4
TGTGCCAGCAGCTCGCGGGGGGGGGTGAACACTGAAGCTTTCTTT
CASSSRGGVNTEAFF
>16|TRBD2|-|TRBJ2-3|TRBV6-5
TGTGCCAGCAGTTACGGTTCAGCGGGGGGCGCAGATACGCAGTATTTT
CASSYGSAGGADTQYF
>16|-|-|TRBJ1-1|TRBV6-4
TGTGCCAGCAGTAGTGGGACTCCAAAGAAGGTTCCTGAAGCTTTCTTT
CASSSGTPKKVPEAFF
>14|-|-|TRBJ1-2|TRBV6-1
TGTGCCAGCAGTGAAGATGGCGGTAACTATGGCTACACCTTC
CASSEDGGNYGYTF
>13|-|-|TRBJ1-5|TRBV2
TGTGCCAGCAGTGCTTCGGGGGATCAGCCCCAGCATTTT
CASSASGDQPQHF
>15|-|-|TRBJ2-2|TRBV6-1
TGTGCCAGCAGCCGAAGGAGGGACGACACCGGGGAGCTGTTTTTT
CASSRRRDDTGELFF
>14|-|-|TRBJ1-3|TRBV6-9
TGTGCCAGCAGTTACACTACAAGTGGAAACACCATATATTTT
CASSYTTSGNTIYF
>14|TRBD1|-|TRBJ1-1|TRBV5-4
TGTGCCAGCAGCCCTAGGGACAGGGGCGGTGAAGCTTTCTTT
CASSPRDRGGEAFF
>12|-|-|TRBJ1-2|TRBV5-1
TGCGCCAGCAGCGACGAAGGGGGTGGCTACACCTTC
CASSDEGGGYTF
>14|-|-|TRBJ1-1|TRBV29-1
TGCAGCGTTGAGAAAACTGGAGCCCTCACTGAAGCTTTCTTT
CSVEKTGALTEAFF
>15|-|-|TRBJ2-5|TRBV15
TGTGCCACCAGCAGAGTTCGAGGGGCTCAAGGGACCCAGTACTTC
CATSRVRGAQGTQYF
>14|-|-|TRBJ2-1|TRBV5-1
TGCGCCAGCAGCGTTGTCTCGGGGGTGGCTGAGCAGTTCTTC
CASSVVSGVAEQFF
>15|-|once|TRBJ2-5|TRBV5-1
TGCGCCAGCAGCCTGGCGCCCCGGGATCAAGAGACCCAGTACTTC
CASSLAPRDQETQYF
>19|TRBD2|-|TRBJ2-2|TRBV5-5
TGTGCCAGCAGCTTGAAGGGACTAGCGGGGGGATCCCACACCGGGGAGCTGTTTTTT
CASSLKGLAGGSHTGELFF
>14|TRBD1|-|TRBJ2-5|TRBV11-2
TGTGCCAGCAGCACGGGGACAGCCCAAGAGACCCAGTACTTC
CASSTGTAQETQYF